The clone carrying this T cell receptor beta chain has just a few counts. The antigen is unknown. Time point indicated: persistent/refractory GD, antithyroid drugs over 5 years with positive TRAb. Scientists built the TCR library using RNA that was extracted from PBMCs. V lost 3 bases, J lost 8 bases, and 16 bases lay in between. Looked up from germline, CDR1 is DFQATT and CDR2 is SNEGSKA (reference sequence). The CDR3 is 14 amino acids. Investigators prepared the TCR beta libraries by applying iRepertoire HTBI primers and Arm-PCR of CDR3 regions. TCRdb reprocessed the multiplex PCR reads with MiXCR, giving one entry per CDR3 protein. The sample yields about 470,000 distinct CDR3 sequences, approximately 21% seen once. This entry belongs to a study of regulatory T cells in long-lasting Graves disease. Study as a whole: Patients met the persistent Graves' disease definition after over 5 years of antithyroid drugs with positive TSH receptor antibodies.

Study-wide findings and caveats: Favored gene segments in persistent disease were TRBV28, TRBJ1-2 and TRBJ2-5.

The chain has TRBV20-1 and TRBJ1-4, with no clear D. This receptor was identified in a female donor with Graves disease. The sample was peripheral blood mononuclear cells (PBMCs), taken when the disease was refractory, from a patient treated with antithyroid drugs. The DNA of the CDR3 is TGCAGTGCTAGGACCCCGAACCAAGGGGAAAAACTGTTTTTT. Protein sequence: CSARTPNQGEKLFF.